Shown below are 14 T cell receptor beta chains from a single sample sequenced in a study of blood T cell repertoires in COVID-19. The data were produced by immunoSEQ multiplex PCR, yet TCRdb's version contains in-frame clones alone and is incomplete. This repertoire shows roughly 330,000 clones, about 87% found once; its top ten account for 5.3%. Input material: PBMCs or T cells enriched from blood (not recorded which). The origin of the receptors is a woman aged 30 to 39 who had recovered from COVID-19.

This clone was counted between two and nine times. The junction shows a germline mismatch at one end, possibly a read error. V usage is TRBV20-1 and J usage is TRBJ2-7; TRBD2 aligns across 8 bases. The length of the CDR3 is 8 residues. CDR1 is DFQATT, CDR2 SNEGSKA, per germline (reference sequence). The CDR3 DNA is TGCAGTGTTGGGACTAGGGAGTTC. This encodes CSVGTREF.

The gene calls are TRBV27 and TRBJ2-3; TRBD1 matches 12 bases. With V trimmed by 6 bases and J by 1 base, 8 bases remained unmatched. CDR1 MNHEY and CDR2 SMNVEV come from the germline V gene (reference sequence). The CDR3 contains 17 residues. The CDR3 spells CASRGTGGRGGTDTQYF. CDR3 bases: TGTGCCAGCAGGGGGACAGGGGGCAGAGGGGGCACAGATACGCAGTATTTT.

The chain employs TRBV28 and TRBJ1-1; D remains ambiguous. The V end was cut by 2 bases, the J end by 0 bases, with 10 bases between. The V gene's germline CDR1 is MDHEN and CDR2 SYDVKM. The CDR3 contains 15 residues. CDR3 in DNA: TGTGCCAGCAGTTTAGATCCGGTAGTGAACACTGAAGCTTTCTTT. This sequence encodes CASSLDPVVNTEAFF.

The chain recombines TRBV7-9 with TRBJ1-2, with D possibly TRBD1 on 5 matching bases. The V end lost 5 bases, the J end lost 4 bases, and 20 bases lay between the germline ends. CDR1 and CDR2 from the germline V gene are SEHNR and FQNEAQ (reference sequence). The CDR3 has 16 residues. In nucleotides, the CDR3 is TGTGCCAGCAGCATGGTCGGGGGACGACGACCCTATGGCTACACCTTC. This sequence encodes CASSMVGGRRPYGYTF.

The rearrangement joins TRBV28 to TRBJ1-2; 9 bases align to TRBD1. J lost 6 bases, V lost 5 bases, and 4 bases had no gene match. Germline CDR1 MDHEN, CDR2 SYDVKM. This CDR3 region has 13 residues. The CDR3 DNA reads TGTGCCAGCAGTCCGGACAGGGGCCATGGCTACACCTTC. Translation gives CASSPDRGHGYTF.

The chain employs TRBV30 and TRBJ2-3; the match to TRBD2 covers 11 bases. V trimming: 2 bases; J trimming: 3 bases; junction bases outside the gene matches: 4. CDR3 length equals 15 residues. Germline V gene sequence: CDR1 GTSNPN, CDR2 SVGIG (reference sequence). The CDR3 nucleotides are TGTGCCTGGAGTTTAGGGACTAGCGGTACAGATACGCAGTATTTT. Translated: CAWSLGTSGTDTQYF.

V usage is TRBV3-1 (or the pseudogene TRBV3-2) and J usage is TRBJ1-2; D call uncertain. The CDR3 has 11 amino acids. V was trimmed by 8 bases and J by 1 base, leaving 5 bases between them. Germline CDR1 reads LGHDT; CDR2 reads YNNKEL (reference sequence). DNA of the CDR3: TGTGCCAGCGGGCATAACTATGGCTACACCTTC. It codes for CASGHNYGYTF.

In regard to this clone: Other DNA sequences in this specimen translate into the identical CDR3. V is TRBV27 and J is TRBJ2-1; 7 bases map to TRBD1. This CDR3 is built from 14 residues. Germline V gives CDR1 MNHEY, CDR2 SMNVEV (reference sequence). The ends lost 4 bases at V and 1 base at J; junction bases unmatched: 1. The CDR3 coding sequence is TGTGCCAGCAGTTCACAGGGGTCCTACAATGAGCAGTTCTTC. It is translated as CASSSQGSYNEQFF.

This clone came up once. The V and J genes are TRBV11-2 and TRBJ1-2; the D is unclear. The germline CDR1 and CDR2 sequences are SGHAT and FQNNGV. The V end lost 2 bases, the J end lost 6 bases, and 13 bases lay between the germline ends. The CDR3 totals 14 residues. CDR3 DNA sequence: TGTGCCAGCAGCTTAAGGGTTATGCGGGATGGCTACACCTTC. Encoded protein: CASSLRVMRDGYTF.

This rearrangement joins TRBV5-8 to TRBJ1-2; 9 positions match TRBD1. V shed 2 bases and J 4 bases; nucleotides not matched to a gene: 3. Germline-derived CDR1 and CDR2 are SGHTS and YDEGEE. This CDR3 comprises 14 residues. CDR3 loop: CASSFLQGAYGYTF. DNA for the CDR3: TGTGCCAGCAGCTTCTTACAGGGGGCCTATGGCTACACCTTC.

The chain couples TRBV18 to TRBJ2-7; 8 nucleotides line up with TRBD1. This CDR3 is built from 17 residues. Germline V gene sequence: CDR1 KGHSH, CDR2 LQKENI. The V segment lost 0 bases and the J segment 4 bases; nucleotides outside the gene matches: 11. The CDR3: CASSPPERRTGNYEQYF. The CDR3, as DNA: TGTGCCAGCTCACCACCCGAGCGTAGGACAGGGAATTACGAGCAGTACTTC.

The CDR3 region is CASSLSRGTGEGYTF. DNA of the CDR3: TGTGCCAGCAGCTTGTCTCGGGGGACAGGGGAAGGCTACACCTTC. The rearrangement links TRBV7-2 to TRBJ1-2; TRBD1 matches 10 bases. The CDR3 has 15 residues. J gave up 8 bases and V 3 bases, and 9 bases lay outside the gene matches. Germline loops: CDR1 SGHTA, CDR2 FQGNSA.

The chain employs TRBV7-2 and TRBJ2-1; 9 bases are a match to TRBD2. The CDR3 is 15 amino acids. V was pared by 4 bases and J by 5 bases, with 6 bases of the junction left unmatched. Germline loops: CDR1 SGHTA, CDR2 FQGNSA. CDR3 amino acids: CASSWRASGDNEQFF. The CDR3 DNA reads TGTGCCAGCAGCTGGAGGGCTAGCGGGGACAATGAGCAGTTCTTC. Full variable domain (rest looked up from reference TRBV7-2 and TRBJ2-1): GAGVSQSPSNKVTEKGKDVELRCDPISGHTALYWYRQSLGQGLEFLIYFQGNSAPDKSGLPSDRFSAERTGGSVSTLTIQRTQQEDSAVYLCASSWRASGDNEQFFGPGTRLTVL.

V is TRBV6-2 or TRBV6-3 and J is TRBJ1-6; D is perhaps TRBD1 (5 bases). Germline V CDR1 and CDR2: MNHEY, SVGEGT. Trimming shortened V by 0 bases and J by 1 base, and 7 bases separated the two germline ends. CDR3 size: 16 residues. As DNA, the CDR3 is TGTGCCAGCAGTTACTCCGGGGGGTCCTATAATTCACCCCTCCACTTT. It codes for CASSYSGGSYNSPLHF.